These T cell receptor beta chains were read from a single sample in a study of beta chain features in type 1 diabetes. Here immunoSEQ multiplex PCR was the method, and the copy in TCRdb shows in-frame clones only, minus some. The top ten hold around 0.45% of the sample, which has 140,000 to 150,000 clones, under 60% seen once. The sample consisted of Tregs from blood. The receptors originated from a man between 18 and 29 years old in good health. CDR3s include the opening cysteine and the closing phenylalanine or tryptophan. A D gene is named only where the DNA matches it firmly. Not every row has a clone size; where given, it reads once, few, many or a size class.

v_gene: TRBV14; j_gene: TRBJ2-4; d_gene: .; abundance: few; CDR3nt: TGTGCCAGCAGCCCCCGGGGATGGGCCAAAAACATTCAGTACTTC; CDR3aa: CASSPRGWAKNIQYF
v_gene: TRBV2; j_gene: TRBJ1-5; d_gene: TRBD1; abundance: few; CDR3nt: TGTGCCAGCAGGGACAGGTTTCCAAATCAGCCCCAGCATTTT; CDR3aa: CASRDRFPNQPQHF
v_gene: TRBV9; j_gene: TRBJ2-7; d_gene: .; abundance: .; CDR3nt: TGTGCCAGCAGCGCTCAAAGCGGACCCTACGAGCAGTACTTC; CDR3aa: CASSAQSGPYEQYF
v_gene: TRBV5-1; j_gene: TRBJ2-3; d_gene: TRBD2; abundance: .; CDR3nt: TGCGCCAGCAGCTTGGAACGGGAGGGCCCGTATTTT; CDR3aa: CASSLEREGPYF
v_gene: TRBV5-1; j_gene: TRBJ2-7; d_gene: .; abundance: .; CDR3nt: TGCGCCAGCAGCCTTGGAGGCAATGATCAGTACTTC; CDR3aa: CASSLGGNDQYF
v_gene: TRBV5-5; j_gene: TRBJ2-1; d_gene: TRBD1; abundance: few; CDR3nt: TGTGCCAGCAGCTTGCTGAGACAGGGGAACAATGAGCAGTTCTTC; CDR3aa: CASSLLRQGNNEQFF
v_gene: TRBV5-4; j_gene: TRBJ2-1; d_gene: TRBD2; abundance: .; CDR3nt: TGTGCCAGCTGGCAGGGACTAGCGTACTACAATGAGCAGTTCTTC; CDR3aa: CASWQGLAYYNEQFF
v_gene: TRBV27; j_gene: TRBJ2-4; d_gene: .; abundance: .; CDR3nt: TGTGCCAGCAGTGCGACAATAGTTAGCATTCAGTACTTC; CDR3aa: CASSATIVSIQYF
v_gene: TRBV4-3; j_gene: TRBJ1-1; d_gene: .; abundance: few; CDR3nt: TGCGCCAGCAGCCAAGATTACGGGGAAGAGTTGTCGGTCCACGAGGTTGAAGCTTTCTTT; CDR3aa: CASSQDYGEELSVHEVEAFF
v_gene: TRBV7-2; j_gene: TRBJ2-5; d_gene: .; abundance: .; CDR3nt: TGTGCCAACACGGAAGGGGCGGGAATGGTGACCCAGTACTTC; CDR3aa: CANTEGAGMVTQYF
v_gene: TRBV7-8; j_gene: TRBJ1-1; d_gene: TRBD1; abundance: few; CDR3nt: TGTGCCAGCAGCTTCCTTAGTTCAGGGGGCGGCACTGAAGCTTTCTTT; CDR3aa: CASSFLSSGGGTEAFF
v_gene: TRBV9; j_gene: TRBJ2-7; d_gene: .; abundance: few; CDR3nt: TGTGCCAGCAGCGCCCGCGGCGGCCTCTCCTACGAGCAGTACTTC; CDR3aa: CASSARGGLSYEQYF
v_gene: TRBV19; j_gene: TRBJ1-6; d_gene: .; abundance: once; CDR3nt: TGTGCCAGCCACGGTTGGGGGGATAATTCACCCCTCCACTTT; CDR3aa: CASHGWGDNSPLHF
v_gene: TRBV6-1; j_gene: TRBJ1-5; d_gene: TRBD1; abundance: .; CDR3nt: TGTGCCAGCAGTGAAACGGGACAGGGGTTACAGCCCCAGCATTTT; CDR3aa: CASSETGQGLQPQHF
v_gene: TRBV28; j_gene: TRBJ2-4; d_gene: TRBD2; abundance: few; CDR3nt: TGTGCCAGCAGTGCTCTAAACCTCATCAGCGGGAGGGCCGGCCTAGCCAAAAACATTCAGTACTTC; CDR3aa: CASSALNLISGRAGLAKNIQYF
v_gene: TRBV7-9; j_gene: TRBJ2-1; d_gene: TRBD1; abundance: .; CDR3nt: TGTGCCAGCAGGGCGCCCGGGACAGGTTACAATGAGCAGTTCTTC; CDR3aa: CASRAPGTGYNEQFF
v_gene: TRBV30; j_gene: TRBJ2-2; d_gene: .; abundance: .; CDR3nt: TGTGCCTGGAGTGCGGGGGGCACCCTCACCGGGGAGCTGTTTTTT; CDR3aa: CAWSAGGTLTGELFF